This T cell receptor beta chain was identified in a study of blood T cell repertoires in COVID-19 (dated by TCRdb to about 2020). With respect to the entire study: Samples from collaborators originated in the United States, Italy and Spain and spanned both the acute and convalescent phases of COVID-19. The prospective study material was composed of cDNA or gDNA derived from T cells, B-cell-depleted T cells, or PBMCs. Deeply sampled blood TCRbeta repertoires from subjects exposed to, actively infected with, or recovered from COVID-19 were included in the dataset. The repertoires were released in a freely available public database intended as a resource for research on the immune response to SARS-CoV-2. The samples were drawn from two sources: the first 160 participants of the ongoing ImmuneRACE study, and 1,000 to 1,500 subjects contributed by 6 global collaborators. The sample metadata nearly always contained a de-identified subject ID, COVID-19 status, age in years and sex. HLA class I and class II types, where available, came from metadata supplied by the sample provider rather than from assay-based typing. General study outcomes and caveats: Clinical and demographic metadata were provided uncurated, with the amount varying by source and participant.

About this clone itself: What antigen it recognizes has not been identified. No much larger clone exists at a distance of one base, and base qualities are not known.

TCRbeta CDR3 regions were amplified from genomic DNA using the immunoSEQ Assay, a bias-controlled multiplex PCR. In the paper's pipeline: The number of nucleated cells in each sample was estimated by amplification of reference gene primers within the assay. To quantify the absolute abundance of each unique TCRbeta CDR3 rearrangement, sequence reads were collapsed and filtered. For each sample, productive Simpson clonality was calculated as the square root of Simpson's diversity index across productive rearrangements. TCRdb re-hosts the immuneACCESS table, in-frame sequences only. Its copies lack some clones; in the studies checked, an unresolved V gene accounts for under half of them, and the cause for the rest is not known. The V and J calls and clone size are taken from that table; D and trimming were inferred from the DNA. The sample data list roughly 400,000 clones, and roughly 87% of these were observed just once. The ten largest make up more than 2% of the sample.

The CDR3 runs 15 amino acids, cysteine and phenylalanine included. Just the 45-base CDR3 DNA is kept, in frame starting at base 1. Sequences LGHNA (CDR1) and YNFKEQ (CDR2) are obtained from the germline V gene. The junction shows trimming of 0 bases on V and 9 bases on J, plus 12 bases between the germline ends. Enrolling through a virtual design, the prospective study's participants ranged in age from roughly 18 to 95 years and lived across roughly 23 United States geographic areas. Cohort assignment in the prospective study relied on participant-reported clinical history from a screening survey and a study questionnaire. In the prospective study, whole blood, serum and a nasopharyngeal or oropharyngeal swab were collected from each participant by mobile phlebotomists. Participants in the prospective study had the option to provide additional blood draws and questionnaires over an approximately 2-month period. Before DNA extraction, blood samples from the prospective study were shipped at room temperature or frozen.

Sequencing input: PBMCs or T cells enriched from blood (not recorded which). This receptor was obtained from a middle-aged woman with acute COVID-19. Recombination connected TRBV4-2 to TRBJ1-6; the D gene remains uncertain. At the DNA level, the sequence is TGTGCCAGCAGCCAAGATTGGGGAGAGGCTTCACCCCTCCACTTT. Its protein reads: CASSQDWGEASPLHF.